Below, 29 T cell receptor beta chains from the same sample are listed, as sequenced in a study of spatial heterogeneity in lung cancer (dated by TCRdb to about 2019). General conclusions and limits of the study: The number of expanded intratumoral alpha and beta TCRs correlated with the tumor nonsynonymous mutation count.

The sample's time point label is to be understood as: sample taken at primary tumor resection. The library was prepared using 5' RACE. The sample was run on a NextSeq 500. The public reads were reanalyzed by TCRdb: fastp trimming at Q25, MiXCR alignment, in-frame beta chains only. A single entry per CDR3 protein holds the most common genes and DNA from its merged rows. Present in this sample are around 9,700 distinct CDR3 sequences, more than 7% of which were seen just once. The ten most abundant clones make up around 21% of the sample. Their cognate antigens are unknown. This specimen consisted of lung tumor tissue, obtained at surgery. These receptors were obtained from a female donor with early-stage non-small cell lung cancer.

Ten or more counts support this clonotype. This beta chain was picked up by a library intended for alpha chains and is off target, so its count carries little meaning. The J gene is TRBJ2-5, the V gene TRBV29-1; TRBD1 is a possible D gene (6 bases). CDR1 SQVTM and CDR2 ANQGSEA come from the germline V gene. CDR3 length: 15 residues. V lost 6 bases, J lost 0 bases, and 17 bases lay in between. The CDR3 region has the DNA TGCAGCGTCAAGGGGGATACCCAGAACCAAGAGACCCAGTACTTC. Its protein is CSVKGDTQNQETQYF.

This clonotype was found many times. Being off target in a library aimed at alpha chains, this beta chain has a size of little meaning. V and J are TRBV10-1 and TRBJ2-7, with TRBD1 identical over 8 bases. The ends lost 8 bases at V and 5 bases at J; junction bases unmatched: 17. Germline loops: CDR1 WNHNN, CDR2 SYGVQD (reference sequence). The CDR3 has 16 amino acids. CDR3 residues: CASPSFRTGPPHEQYF. The CDR3 DNA follows: TGCGCCAGCCCCTCCTTTCGGACAGGGCCCCCCCACGAGCAGTACTTC.

This clonotype was seen more than once but under ten times. A library prepared for alpha chains yielded this beta chain as an off-target read; its size is of little meaning. The chain is built from TRBV7-2 and TRBJ1-4, with 9 bases matching TRBD1. Germline V gives CDR1 SGHTA, CDR2 FQGNSA. This CDR3 comprises 15 residues. V was pared by 7 bases and J by 8 bases, with 11 bases of the junction left unmatched. The CDR3 DNA sequence: TGTGCCAGCACCCCGGGGGGACAGGGAGCGGAAAAACTGTTTTTT. Its protein is CASTPGGQGAEKLFF.

To note about this clonotype: This beta chain is an unintended read in a library built for alpha chains; its size means little. The rearrangement uses TRBV5-4 and TRBJ1-6; D is possibly TRBD1 (6 bases). Per germline, CDR1 SGHNT and CDR2 YYREEE (reference sequence). CDR3 size: 14 residues. Deletions cut 2 bases from V and 5 bases from J, with 8 bases between. CDR3 loop: CASSLDRHNSPLHF. The CDR3 DNA sequence: TGTGCCAGCAGCTTAGACAGGCATAATTCACCCCTCCACTTT.

Regarding this clonotype: This beta chain is an unintended read in a library built for alpha chains; its size means little. V usage is TRBV20-1 and J usage is TRBJ2-5; D is unclear. The CDR3 is 12 amino acids. CDR1 is DFQATT, CDR2 SNEGSKA, per germline (reference sequence). Deletions cut 5 bases from V and 5 bases from J, with 12 bases between. The CDR3 coding sequence is TGCAGTGCTGCCCTCGCGCTGGAGACCCAGTACTTC. Residues: CSAALALETQYF.

This clonotype qualifies as medium-sized (0.01 to 0.1%). Within a library made for alpha chains, this beta chain is off target, and its count is uninformative. V is TRBV7-2 and J is TRBJ1-2; D unresolved. Germline V gives CDR1 SGHTA, CDR2 FQGNSA. The CDR3 is 14 amino acids. The V gene lost 7 bases and the J gene lost 3 bases, with 15 bases spanning the gap. The CDR3 region has the DNA TGTGCCAGCATCTTGAGCTCCGGGTACTATGGCTACACCTTC. Its protein is CASILSSGYYGYTF. The full variable domain, in which reference TRBV7-2 and TRBJ1-2 provide the parts outside the CDR3, is GAGVSQSPSNKVTEKGKDVELRCDPISGHTALYWYRQSLGQGLEFLIYFQGNSAPDKSGLPSDRFSAERTGGSVSTLTIQRTQQEDSAVYLCASILSSGYYGYTFGSGTRLTVV.

The sample holds many counts of this clonotype. The size of this beta chain means little, since it is a stray read in a library made for alpha chains. This chain uses TRBV7-9 with TRBJ1-2; 9 positions match TRBD1. V lost 7 bases to trimming and J lost 6 bases; unmatched junction nucleotides: 12. This CDR3 is 15 amino acids long. CDR1 is SEHNR, CDR2 FQNEAQ, per germline (reference sequence). The CDR3 spells CASIPGDRDGNGYTF. CDR3 DNA sequence: TGTGCCAGCATCCCCGGGGACAGGGATGGGAATGGCTACACCTTC.

This clonotype was seen ten or more times. The library was built for alpha chains, so this beta chain is an off-target read and its size means little. The rearrangement links TRBV28 to TRBJ2-7, with 7 bases fitting TRBD1. In germline, CDR1 is MDHEN, CDR2 SYDVKM. V dropped 2 bases and J dropped 5; count of bases not matched to a gene: 3. This CDR3 is 13 amino acids long. The CDR3 DNA reads as TGTGCCAGCAGTTTAAGGGGGCCAAACGAGCAGTACTTC. It codes for CASSLRGPNEQYF.

For this clonotype: This beta chain is an off-target read within a library intended for alpha chains, so its frequency means little. CDR3 bases: TGCAGTGCTACACGGGGGGGCCGGGTGGAGACCCAGTACTTC. The encoded protein is CSATRGGRVETQYF. The chain employs TRBV20-1 and TRBJ2-5, with 8 positions matching TRBD2. The germline gives CDR1 DFQATT, CDR2 SNEGSKA (reference sequence). This CDR3 region has 14 residues. J was trimmed by 5 bases and V by 4 bases; bases with no gene match: 9.

By sample share, this clonotype is medium-sized. A junction boundary mismatches the germline segment, possibly from a read error. This beta chain slipped into a library made for alpha chains as a stray read, so its size is not meaningful. The chain has TRBV6-2 or TRBV6-3 and TRBJ1-1; 12 nucleotides match TRBD1. Germline CDR1 is MNHEY and CDR2 is SVGEGT. There are 13 residues in the CDR3. For the CDR3, the DNA is TGTGCCAGCACCGACGAGGGACAGGGGGCGAGTCGCTTT. It is translated as CASTDEGQGASRF.

This clonotype was observed a handful of times. Since the library was made to target alpha chains, this beta chain is a stray read and its abundance is not meaningful. This chain connects TRBV12-3 or TRBV12-4 to TRBJ2-7; D remains ambiguous. V lost 6 bases to trimming and J lost 0 bases, with 3 bases between them. The CDR3 loop spans 11 amino acids. The CDR3 DNA reads TGTGCCAGCAGCTCCTCCTACGAGCAGTACTTC. Translated: CASSSSYEQYF.

This clonotype is labeled medium-sized (0.01 to 0.1%). The size of this beta chain means little, since it is a stray read in a library made for alpha chains. The V call is TRBV6-2 or TRBV6-3, the J call TRBJ2-5, with 8 bases fitting TRBD1. The CDR3 has 14 amino acids. Trimming at V came to 8 bases and at J to 4 bases, leaving 9 bases not matched to a gene. Germline V gene data show CDR1 as MNHEY and CDR2 as SVGEGT. The CDR3 reads CASVIGTGGETQYF. The CDR3 DNA reads as TGTGCCAGCGTCATTGGGACAGGTGGAGAGACCCAGTACTTC.

This clonotype was seen repeatedly, ten times or more. Within a library made for alpha chains, this beta chain is off target, and its count is uninformative. The chain combines TRBV10-1 with TRBJ2-3; D gene uncertain. Trimming shortened V by 5 bases and J by 6 bases, and 12 bases separated the two germline ends. Germline-derived CDR1 and CDR2 are WNHNN and SYGVQD (reference sequence). The CDR3 contains 13 residues. CDR3 in DNA: TGCGCCAGCAGTTTTCAGCTGCAGGATACGCAGTATTTT. As protein: CASSFQLQDTQYF.

A remark on this clonotype: This beta chain lies outside the target of a library built for alpha chains; its clone size means little. The genes are TRBV4-2 and TRBJ2-7, with TRBD1 identical over 8 bases. V was clipped by 1 base and J by 4 bases; unmatched bases: 9. Germline loops: CDR1 LGHNA, CDR2 YNFKEQ. The CDR3 sequence is 16 residues long. In nucleotides, the CDR3 is TGTGCCAGCAGCCAAGGGGGACAGGTGACTAAATACGAGCAGTACTTC. The encoded protein is CASSQGGQVTKYEQYF.

In its sample, this clonotype was seen many times. Being off target in a library aimed at alpha chains, this beta chain has a size of little meaning. CDR3 DNA: TGCGCCAGCAGTGAGTCGAGACAGGGGGTCGAATCGAACACCGGGGAGCTGTTTTTT. It is translated as CASSESRQGVESNTGELFF. The V and J genes are TRBV10-2 and TRBJ2-2, with 9 bases fitting TRBD1. Germline CDR1 WSHSY, CDR2 SAAADI. The CDR3 spans 19 residues. Trimming cost V 0 bases and J 0 bases; bases outside gene matches: 8.

This clonotype was counted at least ten times. Found in a library prepared for alpha chains, this beta chain is an off-target read, and its abundance has little meaning. The J gene is TRBJ2-7, the V gene TRBV12-5; TRBD2 aligns across 7 bases. Germline V gives CDR1 LGHNT, CDR2 FRNRAP. With V trimmed by 9 bases and J by 1 base, 0 bases remained unmatched. There are 11 residues in the CDR3. Written as DNA, the CDR3 is TGTGCTAGCGGGGGGTCCTACGAGCAGTACTTC. This encodes CASGGSYEQYF.

This clonotype occurred many times. A library prepared for alpha chains yielded this beta chain as an off-target read; its size is of little meaning. The chain recombines TRBV5-6 with TRBJ1-5; 8 nucleotides agree with TRBD1. Germline values: CDR1 SGHDT, CDR2 YYEEEE. The CDR3 totals 16 residues. The V gene end was trimmed by 4 bases and the J gene end by 0 bases; junction bases not matched to a gene: 6. The CDR3 DNA sequence: TGTGCCAGCAGCCTAGACAGGGGCAATAGCAATCAGCCCCAGCATTTT. Translating it yields CASSLDRGNSNQPQHF. Combining the CDR3 with reference TRBV5-6 and TRBJ1-5 gives the whole variable domain DAGVTQSPTHLIKTRGQQVTLRCSPKSGHDTVSWYQQALGQGPQFIFQYYEEEERQRGNFPDRFSGHQFPNYSSELNVNALLLGDSALYLCASSLDRGNSNQPQHFGDGTRLSIL.

Regarding this clonotype: This beta chain lies outside the target of a library built for alpha chains; its clone size means little. This chain uses TRBV7-9 with TRBJ2-1; D is possibly TRBD1 or TRBD2 (5 bases each). Per germline, CDR1 SEHNR and CDR2 FQNEAQ (reference sequence). The CDR3 covers 18 residues. The V and J ends lost 0 bases and 0 bases respectively, with 15 bases between them. CDR3 amino acids: CASSLAAGTFSSYNEQFF. As DNA, the CDR3 is TGTGCCAGCAGCTTAGCTGCTGGGACCTTCAGCTCCTACAATGAGCAGTTCTTC.

Many counts were recorded for this clonotype. This beta chain is off target for a library built for alpha chains, so its abundance means little. J is TRBJ1-5 and V is TRBV2; 7 bases line up with TRBD1. Germline V CDR1 and CDR2: SNHLY, FYNNEI. The CDR3 runs to 16 residues. J lost 4 bases, V lost 1 base, and 7 bases had no gene match. The CDR3 loop reads CASSEEGAGRNQPQHF. DNA for the CDR3: TGTGCCAGCAGTGAAGAGGGGGCAGGGAGGAATCAGCCCCAGCATTTT. The full variable domain, with the rest looked up from reference TRBV2 and TRBJ1-5, is EPEVTQTPSHQVTQMGQEVILRCVPISNHLYFYWYRQILGQKVEFLVSFYNNEISEKSEIFDDQFSVERPDGSNFTLKIRSTKLEDSAMYFCASSEEGAGRNQPQHFGDGTRLSIL.

Sample share makes this clonotype medium-sized. The library was prepared for alpha chains; this beta chain is a stray read, so its frequency means little. This chain joins TRBV18 and TRBJ1-1; D is perhaps TRBD1 (5 bases). The CDR3 has 14 amino acids. Trimming pared 3 bases from V and 0 bases from J, leaving 8 bases between. In germline, CDR1 is KGHSH, CDR2 LQKENI. In DNA form, the CDR3 reads TGTGCCAGCTCACCGGACACTTTGAACACTGAAGCTTTCTTT. It encodes CASSPDTLNTEAFF.

This clonotype was counted at least ten times. Since it is a stray read in a library aimed at alpha chains, this beta chain has a size that is not meaningful. V usage is TRBV5-6 and J usage is TRBJ1-2, with D perhaps TRBD1 (5 bases). This CDR3 comprises 16 residues. The germline gives CDR1 SGHDT, CDR2 YYEEEE. The germline V and J ends were trimmed by 5 bases and 3 bases, with 20 bases remaining between them. This CDR3 is CASRLAGQGKDYGYTF. As DNA, the CDR3 is TGTGCCAGCAGACTCGCAGGGCAGGGAAAGGACTATGGCTACACCTTC.

A few counts support this clonotype. Little can be read into the size of this beta chain, an off-target read in a library designed for alpha chains. The rearrangement joins TRBV6-2 or TRBV6-3 to TRBJ2-1; 16 positions match TRBD2. Germline assignment: CDR1 MNHEY and CDR2 SVGEGT. Trimming cost V 2 bases and J 7 bases; bases outside gene matches: 14. The CDR3 is 20 residues long. The DNA of the CDR3 is TGTGCCAGCAGTTACGGTTACCCGGGACTAGCGGGGGGGAGGTATAATGAGCAGTTCTTC. This encodes CASSYGYPGLAGGRYNEQFF.

This clonotype occurred many times. Since it is a stray read in a library aimed at alpha chains, this beta chain has a size that is not meaningful. This chain connects TRBV7-3 to TRBJ2-2; a possible D gene is TRBD2 (6 bases). The length of the CDR3 is 14 residues. The germline CDR1 and CDR2 sequences are SGHTA and FQGTGA. V was shortened by 5 bases and J by 5 bases, with 12 bases between the two germline ends. DNA for the CDR3: TGTGCCAGCAGCATGGAGGCGGGGACCGGGGAGCTGTTTTTT. Residues: CASSMEAGTGELFF.

This clonotype was recorded at least ten times. Since it is a stray read in a library aimed at alpha chains, this beta chain has a size that is not meaningful. This chain joins TRBV2 and TRBJ2-2; 9 bases map to TRBD1. Germline-derived CDR1 and CDR2 are SNHLY and FYNNEI. The CDR3 sequence is 16 residues long. V trimming: 6 bases; J trimming: 1 base; junction bases outside the gene matches: 6. The CDR3 reads CASRKGGQGNTGELFF. Here the CDR3 DNA reads TGTGCCAGCAGAAAGGGGGGACAGGGGAACACCGGGGAGCTGTTTTTT.

This clonotype was counted at least ten times. Because the library targeted alpha chains, this beta chain is an off-target read whose size means little. CDR3 sequence: CASSVGGKSNQPQHF. The CDR3, as DNA: TGTGCCAGCAGCGTTGGGGGGAAAAGCAATCAGCCCCAGCATTTT. The chain recombines TRBV9 with TRBJ1-5; maybe TRBD1 (5 bases). The CDR3 has 15 amino acids. CDR1 and CDR2 from the germline V gene are SGDLS and YYNGEE. V was clipped by 2 bases and J by 1 base, with 10 bases between them.

This clonotype was recorded at least ten times. For a library built for alpha chains, this beta chain is a stray read; little rests on its size. The genes are TRBV27 and TRBJ1-3, with no clear D. The ends were cut back, 3 bases at V and 0 bases at J, with 0 bases in the middle. Looked up from germline, CDR1 is MNHEY and CDR2 is SMNVEV (reference sequence). CDR3 length: 12 residues. The CDR3 sequence is CASSFSGNTIYF. The CDR3, as DNA: TGTGCCAGCAGTTTCTCTGGAAACACCATATATTTT.

This clonotype appeared many times. Since it is a stray read in a library aimed at alpha chains, this beta chain has a size that is not meaningful. V is TRBV12-3 or TRBV12-4 and J is TRBJ2-3, with 10 bases aligning to TRBD2. The CDR3 is 17 residues long. V shed 5 bases and J 0 bases; nucleotides not matched to a gene: 8. The CDR3 sequence: CASSPARTSGSTDTQYF. The CDR3 DNA reads as TGTGCCAGCAGTCCGGCTAGGACTAGCGGCAGCACAGATACGCAGTATTTT.

As concerns this clonotype: Since the library was made to target alpha chains, this beta chain is a stray read and its abundance is not meaningful. The chain has TRBV9 and TRBJ2-3; D possibly corresponds to TRBD1 (6 bases). Germline-derived CDR1 and CDR2 are SGDLS and YYNGEE. The CDR3 has 18 residues. Trimming took 0 bases from V and 6 from J, leaving 23 bases between them. CDR3 nucleotide sequence: TGTGCCAGCAGCGTAGGTCAGGGGACGAGGCTCAGAGGGGATACGCAGTATTTT. It is translated as CASSVGQGTRLRGDTQYF.

In its sample, this clonotype was seen many times. The size of this beta chain means little, since it is a stray read in a library made for alpha chains. The genes are TRBV6-1 and TRBJ1-1, with unresolved D. The CDR3 runs 12 residues. Germline loops: CDR1 MNHNS, CDR2 SASEGT. V gave up 10 bases and J gave up 10 bases, with 19 bases separating them. CDR3 sequence reads: CANGERGMRAFF. CDR3 sequence (DNA): TGTGCCAATGGAGAAAGAGGTATGAGAGCTTTCTTT.